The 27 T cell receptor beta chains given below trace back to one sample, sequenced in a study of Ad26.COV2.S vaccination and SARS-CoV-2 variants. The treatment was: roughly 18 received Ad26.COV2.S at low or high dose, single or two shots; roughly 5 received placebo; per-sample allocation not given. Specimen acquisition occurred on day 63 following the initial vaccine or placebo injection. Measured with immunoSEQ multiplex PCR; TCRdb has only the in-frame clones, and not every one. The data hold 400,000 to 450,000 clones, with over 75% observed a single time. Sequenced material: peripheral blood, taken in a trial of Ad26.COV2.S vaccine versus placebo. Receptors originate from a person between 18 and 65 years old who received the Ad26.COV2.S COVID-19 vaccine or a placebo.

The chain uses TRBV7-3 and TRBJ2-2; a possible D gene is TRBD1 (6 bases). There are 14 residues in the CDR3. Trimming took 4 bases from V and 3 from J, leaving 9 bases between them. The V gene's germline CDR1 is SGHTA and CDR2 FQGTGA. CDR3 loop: CASSSGQHTGELFF. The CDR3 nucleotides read TGTGCCAGCAGCTCCGGACAGCACACCGGGGAGCTGTTTTTT.

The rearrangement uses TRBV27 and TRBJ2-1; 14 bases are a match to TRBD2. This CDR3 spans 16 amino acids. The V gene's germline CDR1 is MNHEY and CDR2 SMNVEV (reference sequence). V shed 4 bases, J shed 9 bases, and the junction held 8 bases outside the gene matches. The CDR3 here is CASSSPGTSGSFEQFF. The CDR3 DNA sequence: TGTGCCAGCAGTTCCCCCGGGACTAGCGGGAGTTTTGAGCAGTTCTTC.

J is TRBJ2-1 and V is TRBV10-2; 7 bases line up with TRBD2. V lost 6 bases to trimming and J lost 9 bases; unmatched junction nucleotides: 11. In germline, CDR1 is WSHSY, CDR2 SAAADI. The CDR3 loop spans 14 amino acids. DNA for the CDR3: TGCGCCAGCAGCCACGGTTTGCGGGAGTTTGAGCAGTTCTTC. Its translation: CASSHGLREFEQFF.

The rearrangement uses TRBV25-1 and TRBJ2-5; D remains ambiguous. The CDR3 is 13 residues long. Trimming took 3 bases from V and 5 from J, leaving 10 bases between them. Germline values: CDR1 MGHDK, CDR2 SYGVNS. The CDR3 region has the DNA TGTGCCAGCAGTGATTTTGTAGGGGAGACCCAGTACTTC. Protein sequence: CASSDFVGETQYF.

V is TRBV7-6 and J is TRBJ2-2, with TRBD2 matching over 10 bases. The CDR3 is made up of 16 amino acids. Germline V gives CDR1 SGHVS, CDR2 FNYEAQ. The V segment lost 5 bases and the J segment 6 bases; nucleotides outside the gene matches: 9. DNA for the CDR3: TGTGCCAGCAGCCCCCCTAGCGGGAGCCCCCCCGGGGAGCTGTTTTTT. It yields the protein CASSPPSGSPPGELFF.

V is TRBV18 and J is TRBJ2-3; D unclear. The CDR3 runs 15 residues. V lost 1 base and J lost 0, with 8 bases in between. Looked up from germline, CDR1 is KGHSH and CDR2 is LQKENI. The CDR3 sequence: CASSPLPDSTDTQYF. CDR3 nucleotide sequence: TGTGCCAGCTCACCACTGCCGGATAGCACAGATACGCAGTATTTT.

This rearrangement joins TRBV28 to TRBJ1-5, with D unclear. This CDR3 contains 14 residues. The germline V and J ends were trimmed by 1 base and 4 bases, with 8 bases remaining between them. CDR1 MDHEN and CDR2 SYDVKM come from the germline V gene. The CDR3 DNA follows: TGTGCCAGCAGTTTATTTTTGCAGAATCAGCCCCAGCATTTT. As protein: CASSLFLQNQPQHF.

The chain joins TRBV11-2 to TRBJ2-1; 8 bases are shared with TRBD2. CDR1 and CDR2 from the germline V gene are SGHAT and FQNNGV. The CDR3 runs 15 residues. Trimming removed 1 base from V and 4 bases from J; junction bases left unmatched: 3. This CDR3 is CASSLAGGPYNEQFF. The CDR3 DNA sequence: TGTGCCAGCAGCTTAGCGGGAGGGCCGTACAATGAGCAGTTCTTC.

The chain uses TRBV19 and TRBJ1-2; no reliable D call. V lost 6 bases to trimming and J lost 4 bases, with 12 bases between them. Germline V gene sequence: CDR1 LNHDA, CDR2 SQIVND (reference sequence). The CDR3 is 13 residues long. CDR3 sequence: CASRLQRGYGYTF. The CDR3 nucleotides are TGTGCCAGTAGATTACAGCGAGGCTATGGCTACACCTTC.

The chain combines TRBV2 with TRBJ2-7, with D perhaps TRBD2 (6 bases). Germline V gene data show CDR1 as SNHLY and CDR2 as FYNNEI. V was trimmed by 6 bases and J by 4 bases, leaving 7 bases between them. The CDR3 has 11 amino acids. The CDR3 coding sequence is TGTGCCAGCAGGACTAGTTACGAGCAGTACTTC. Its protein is CASRTSYEQYF. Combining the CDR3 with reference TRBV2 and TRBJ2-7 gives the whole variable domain EPEVTQTPSHQVTQMGQEVILRCVPISNHLYFYWYRQILGQKVEFLVSFYNNEISEKSEIFDDQFSVERPDGSNFTLKIRSTKLEDSAMYFCASRTSYEQYFGPGTRLTVT.

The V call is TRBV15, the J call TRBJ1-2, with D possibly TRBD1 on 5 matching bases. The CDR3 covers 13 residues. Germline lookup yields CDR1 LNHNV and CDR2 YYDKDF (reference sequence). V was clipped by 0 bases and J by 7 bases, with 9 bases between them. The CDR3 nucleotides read TGTGCCACCAGCAGAGATTTGAGGGGTGGCTACACCTTC. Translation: CATSRDLRGGYTF.

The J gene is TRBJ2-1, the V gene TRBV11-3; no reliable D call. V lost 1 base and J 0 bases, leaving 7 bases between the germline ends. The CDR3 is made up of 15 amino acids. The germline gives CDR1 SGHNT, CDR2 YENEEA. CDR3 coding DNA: TGTGCCAGCAGCTTAGTAGTGACCTCCTACAATGAGCAGTTCTTC. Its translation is CASSLVVTSYNEQFF.

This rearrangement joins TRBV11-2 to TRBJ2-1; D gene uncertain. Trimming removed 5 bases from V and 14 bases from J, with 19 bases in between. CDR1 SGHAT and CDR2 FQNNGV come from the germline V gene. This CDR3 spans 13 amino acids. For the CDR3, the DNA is TGTGCCAGCAGCCCCCCCGGGCAGAATCGGGAGTTCTTC. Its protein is CASSPPGQNREFF.

DNA of the CDR3: TGTGCCAGCAGCCCTCTTGATGAGCAGTTCTTC. Translating gives CASSPLDEQFF. The rearrangement uses TRBV5-8 and TRBJ2-1; no definite D call. The ends were cut back, 4 bases at V and 8 bases at J, with 7 bases in the middle. Germline V gene lookup returns CDR1 SGHTS and CDR2 YDEGEE. The CDR3 is 11 residues long.

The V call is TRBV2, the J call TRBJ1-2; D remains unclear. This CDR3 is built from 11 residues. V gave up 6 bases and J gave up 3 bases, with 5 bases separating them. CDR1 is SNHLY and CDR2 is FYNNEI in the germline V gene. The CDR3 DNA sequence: TGTGCCAGCAGGGTTTACTATGGCTACACCTTC. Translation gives CASRVYYGYTF.

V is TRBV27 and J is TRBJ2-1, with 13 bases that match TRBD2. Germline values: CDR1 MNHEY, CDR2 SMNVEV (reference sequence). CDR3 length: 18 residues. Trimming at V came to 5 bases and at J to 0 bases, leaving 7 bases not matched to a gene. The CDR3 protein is CASSLIGTSGISYNEQFF. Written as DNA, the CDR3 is TGTGCCAGCAGTCTGATCGGGACTAGCGGGATCTCCTACAATGAGCAGTTCTTC.

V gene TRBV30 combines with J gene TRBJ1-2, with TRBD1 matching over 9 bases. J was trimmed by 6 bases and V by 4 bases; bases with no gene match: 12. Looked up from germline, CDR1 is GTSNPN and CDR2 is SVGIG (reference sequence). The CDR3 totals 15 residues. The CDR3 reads CAWTRIPTGGDGYTF. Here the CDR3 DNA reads TGTGCCTGGACGAGGATACCGACAGGGGGTGATGGCTACACCTTC. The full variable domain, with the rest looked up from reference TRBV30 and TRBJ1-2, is SQTIHQWPATLVQPVGSPLSLECTVEGTSNPNLYWYRQAAGRGLQLLFYSVGIGQISSEVPQNLSASRPQDRQFILSSKKLLLSDSGFYLCAWTRIPTGGDGYTFGSGTRLTVV.

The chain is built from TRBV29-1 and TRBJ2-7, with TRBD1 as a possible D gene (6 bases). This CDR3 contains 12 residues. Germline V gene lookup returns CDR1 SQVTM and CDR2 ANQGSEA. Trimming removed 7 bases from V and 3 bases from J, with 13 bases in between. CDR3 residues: CSAEQGGYEQYF. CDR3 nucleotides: TGCAGCGCCGAACAGGGTGGCTACGAGCAGTACTTC.

The CDR3 protein is CASSLSGAVNEKLFF. Written as DNA, the CDR3 is TGCGCCAGCAGCTTGTCCGGGGCAGTAAATGAAAAACTGTTTTTT. The V and J genes are TRBV5-1 and TRBJ1-4; D perhaps matches TRBD1 (5 bases). This CDR3 is built from 15 residues. The germline V and J ends were trimmed by 1 base and 5 bases, with 12 bases remaining between them. Per the germline V gene, CDR1 is SGHRS and CDR2 is YFSETQ.

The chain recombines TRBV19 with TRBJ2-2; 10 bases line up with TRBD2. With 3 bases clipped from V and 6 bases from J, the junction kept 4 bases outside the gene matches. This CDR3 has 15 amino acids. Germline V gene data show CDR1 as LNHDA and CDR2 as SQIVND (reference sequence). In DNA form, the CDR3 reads TGTGCCAGTAGTATCCTAGCGGGAGCGGCCGGGGAGCTGTTTTTT. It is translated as CASSILAGAAGELFF. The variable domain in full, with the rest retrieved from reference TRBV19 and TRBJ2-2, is DGGITQSPKYLFRKEGQNVTLSCEQNLNHDAMYWYRQDPGQGLRLIYYSQIVNDFQKGDIAEGYSVSREKKESFPLTVTSAQKNPTAFYLCASSILAGAAGELFFGEGSRLTVL.

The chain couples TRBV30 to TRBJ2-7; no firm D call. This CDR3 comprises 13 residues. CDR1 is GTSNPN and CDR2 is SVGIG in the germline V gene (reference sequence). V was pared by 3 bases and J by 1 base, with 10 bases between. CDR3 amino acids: CAWSQGFSYEQYF. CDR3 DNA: TGTGCCTGGAGCCAAGGGTTTTCCTACGAGCAGTACTTC.

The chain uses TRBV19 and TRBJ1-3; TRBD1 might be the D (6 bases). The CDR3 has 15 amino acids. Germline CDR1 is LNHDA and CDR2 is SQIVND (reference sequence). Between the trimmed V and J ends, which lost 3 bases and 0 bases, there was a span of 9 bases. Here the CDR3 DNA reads TGTGCCAGTAGTATCGGCAGGGGCTCTGGAAACACCATATATTTT. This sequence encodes CASSIGRGSGNTIYF. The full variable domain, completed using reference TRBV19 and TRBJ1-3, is DGGITQSPKYLFRKEGQNVTLSCEQNLNHDAMYWYRQDPGQGLRLIYYSQIVNDFQKGDIAEGYSVSREKKESFPLTVTSAQKNPTAFYLCASSIGRGSGNTIYFGEGSWLTVV.

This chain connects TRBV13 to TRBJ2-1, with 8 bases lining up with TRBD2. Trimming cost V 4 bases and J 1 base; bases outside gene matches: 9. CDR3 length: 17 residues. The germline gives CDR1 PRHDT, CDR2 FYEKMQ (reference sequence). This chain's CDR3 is CASSSNAGGQSYNEQFF. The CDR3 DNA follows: TGTGCCAGCAGCTCCAATGCGGGAGGCCAATCCTACAATGAGCAGTTCTTC.

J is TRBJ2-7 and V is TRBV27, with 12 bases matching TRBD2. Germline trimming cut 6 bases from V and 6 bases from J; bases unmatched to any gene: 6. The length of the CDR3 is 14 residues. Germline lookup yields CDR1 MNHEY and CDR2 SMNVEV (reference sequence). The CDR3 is CASSPGLAGAEQYF. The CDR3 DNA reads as TGTGCCAGCAGCCCGGGACTAGCGGGCGCCGAGCAGTACTTC.

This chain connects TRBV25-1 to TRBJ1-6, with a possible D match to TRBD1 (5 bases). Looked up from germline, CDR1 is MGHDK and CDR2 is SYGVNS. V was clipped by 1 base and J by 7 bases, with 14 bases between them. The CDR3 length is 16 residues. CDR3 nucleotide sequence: TGTGCCAGCAGTGAATGGGGCACATCGGGAAATTCACCCCTCCACTTT. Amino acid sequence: CASSEWGTSGNSPLHF. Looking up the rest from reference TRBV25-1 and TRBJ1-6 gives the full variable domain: EADIYQTPRYLVIGTGKKITLECSQTMGHDKMYWYQQDPGMELHLIHYSYGVNSTEKGDLSSESTVSRIRTEHFPLTLESARPSHTSQYLCASSEWGTSGNSPLHFGNGTRLTVT.

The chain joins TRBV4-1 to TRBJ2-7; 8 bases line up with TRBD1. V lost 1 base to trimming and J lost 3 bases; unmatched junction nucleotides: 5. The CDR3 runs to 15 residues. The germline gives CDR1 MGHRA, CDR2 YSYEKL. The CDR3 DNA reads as TGCGCCAGCAGCCAAGGGGACAGGTTCCTCTACGAGCAGTACTTC. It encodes CASSQGDRFLYEQYF.

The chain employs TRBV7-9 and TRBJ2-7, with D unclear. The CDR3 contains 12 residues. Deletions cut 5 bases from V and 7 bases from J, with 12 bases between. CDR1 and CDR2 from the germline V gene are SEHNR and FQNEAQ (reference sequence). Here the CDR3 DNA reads TGTGCCAGCAGCCCGGACCTGTGGGAGCAGTACTTC. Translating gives CASSPDLWEQYF. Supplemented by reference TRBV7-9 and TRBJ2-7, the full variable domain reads DTGVSQNPRHKITKRGQNVTFRCDPISEHNRLYWYRQTLGQGPEFLTYFQNEAQLEKSRLLSDRFSAERPKGSFSTLEIQRTEQGDSAMYLCASSPDLWEQYFGPGTRLTVT.